This T cell receptor beta chain appears in the sequencing data of a study of blood T cell repertoires in COVID-19. Study overall: Whether acute or convalescent, the COVID-19 samples came from the United States, Italy and Spain.

Cohorts were determined from participant-reported clinical history. Each recovered donor of Cohort 3 presented with two negative PCRs, clearance, or symptom resolution. Sequenced by immunoSEQ multiplex PCR; TCRdb stores in-frame clones only, minus some. This table holds about 370,000 clones, around 87% found once. CDR1 is LNHDA, CDR2 SQIVND, per germline (reference sequence). The CDR3 has 16 residues. V lost 4 bases and J 7 bases, leaving 20 bases between the germline ends. What was sequenced was PBMCs or T cells enriched from blood (not recorded which). The clonotype comes from a man aged 18 to 30 who had recovered from COVID-19. The rearrangement uses TRBV19 and TRBJ1-5; D is unresolved. For the CDR3, the DNA is TGTGCCAGTAGTAACCTCCTAGTTTCACCGACCCAGCCCCAGCATTTT. Translated, it gives CASSNLLVSPTQPQHF.